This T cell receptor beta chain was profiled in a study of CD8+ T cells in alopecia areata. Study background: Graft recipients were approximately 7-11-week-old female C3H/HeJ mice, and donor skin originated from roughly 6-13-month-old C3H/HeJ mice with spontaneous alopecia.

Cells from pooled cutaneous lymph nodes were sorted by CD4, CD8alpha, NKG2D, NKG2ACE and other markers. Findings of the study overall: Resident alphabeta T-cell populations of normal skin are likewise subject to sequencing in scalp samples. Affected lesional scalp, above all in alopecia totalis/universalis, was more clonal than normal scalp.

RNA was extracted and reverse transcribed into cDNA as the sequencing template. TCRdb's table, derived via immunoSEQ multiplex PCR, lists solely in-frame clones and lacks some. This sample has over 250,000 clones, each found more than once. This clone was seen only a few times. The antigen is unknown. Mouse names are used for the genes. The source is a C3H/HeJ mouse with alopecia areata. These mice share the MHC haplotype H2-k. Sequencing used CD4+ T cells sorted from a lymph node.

The sequenced CDR3 bases are TGTGCCAGCAGCCAAGGGGGGGCGCGTGACTCC. Encoded protein: CASSQGGARDS. In full, the CDR3 reads CASSQGGARDSDYTF. V gene TRBV5 combines with J gene TRBJ1-2; D is possibly TRBD1 (6 bases). The read finishes 4 residues shy of the CDR3 end, and the germline J gene is used to complete it. Germline loops: CDR1 LGHNA, CDR2 YNLKQL (reference sequence). Between the trimmed V and J ends, which lost 1 base and 3 bases, there was a span of 12 bases. This CDR3 has 15 amino acids.